A single T cell receptor (beta chain) is shown here with its context. The data belong to a study of control samples from healthy donors and cancer patients. V was cut by 4 bases and J by 2 bases, with 6 bases left in between. Germline CDR1 reads MNHEY; CDR2 reads SMNVEV (reference sequence). This CDR3 is built from 13 residues. Repertoires were generated with immunoSEQ multiplex PCR, while TCRdb's copy carries only in-frame clones and drops some. The repertoire holds 40,000 to 55,000 clones, with 80% to 90% as singletons. The chain recombines TRBV27 with TRBJ2-4; tentatively, D is TRBD2 (5 bases). Sample: PBMCs. The sequence was obtained from a woman aged 60 to 75 with lung cancer. The CDR3: CASSWTSKNIQYF. CDR3 DNA sequence: TGTGCCAGCAGTTGGACTTCCAAAAACATTCAGTACTTC.